A selection of T cell receptor beta chains follows, all from one sample in a study of human T cells and chemical hapten exposure. Each CDR3 protein is one row after TCRdb ran MiXCR on the RACE reads. The sample carries 300,000 to 400,000 distinct CDR3 sequences, about 7% recorded once. Sequencing used whole blood, obtained in connection with sensitization to the hapten diphenylcyclopropenone (DPC). These receptors were collected from a woman aged 18-35 years with alopecia areata. Some clones in this sample may be carry-over from other donors' samples. Each CDR3 is given with its conserved first and last residue. D genes are given only for firm matches. The listing skips clone size in some rows; elsewhere it reads once, few, many or a size class.

v_gene,abundance,d_gene,j_gene,CDR3aa,CDR3nt
TRBV6-1,.,.,TRBJ2-5,CASRAALRGETQYF,TGTGCCAGCAGGGCAGCCTTGCGCGGGGAGACCCAGTACTTC
TRBV10-3,.,.,TRBJ2-7,CAISESRSTFYEQYF,TGTGCCATCAGTGAGTCCCGGAGCACCTTCTACGAGCAGTACTTC
TRBV3-1,.,.,TRBJ2-7,CASSQDYRNTQEYF,TGTGCCAGCAGCCAAGATTATCGCAACACTCAAGAGTACTTC
TRBV12-3/TRBV12-4,few,.,TRBJ1-3,CASSRSGWSGNTIYF,TGTGCCAGCAGTCGGAGTGGCTGGTCTGGAAACACCATATATTTT
TRBV13,.,.,TRBJ1-3,CASSLGSQGLPGNTIYF,TGTGCCAGCAGCTTAGGGTCACAGGGTCTTCCTGGAAACACCATATATTTT
TRBV9,.,.,TRBJ1-5,CASSVGPDRNQPQHF,TGTGCCAGCAGCGTAGGACCCGACAGAAATCAGCCCCAGCATTTT
TRBV9,few,.,TRBJ2-6,CASSAPSSPRGSGANVLTF,TGTGCCAGCAGCGCCCCATCTTCCCCTAGGGGCTCTGGGGCCAACGTCCTGACTTTC
TRBV5-4,.,.,TRBJ1-4,CASSRTGTGGKLFF,TGTGCCAGCAGCCGAACAGGGACGGGAGGAAAACTGTTTTTT
TRBV6-6,few,.,TRBJ1-4,CASSPILGSSFF,TGTGCCAGCAGCCCTATCTTAGGGAGTTCGTTTTTT
TRBV4-2,few,.,TRBJ2-5,CASSPHLTAVQETQYF,TGTGCCAGCAGCCCCCATTTAACAGCTGTACAAGAGACCCAGTACTTC
TRBV20-1,many,TRBD1,TRBJ2-7,CSARTGVYEQYF,TGCAGTGCTCGGACAGGGGTCTACGAGCAGTACTTC
TRBV7-2,.,.,TRBJ1-2,CASSLFQYYGYTF,TGTGCCAGCAGCTTATTTCAGTACTATGGCTACACCTTC
TRBV9,.,.,TRBJ2-6,CASSATGGSSGANVLTF,TGTGCCAGCAGCGCGACAGGCGGAAGCTCTGGGGCCAACGTCCTAACTTTC
TRBV7-2,many,.,TRBJ2-4,CASSLGHTRNIQYF,TGTGCCAGCAGCTTAGGCCATACTCGAAACATTCAGTACTTC
TRBV5-6,few,TRBD1,TRBJ1-2,CASSLGTGAVYGYTF,TGTGCCAGCAGCTTGGGGACAGGGGCCGTCTATGGCTACACCTTC
TRBV5-4,once,.,TRBJ2-7,CASSSRTRPREQYF,TGTGCCAGCAGCTCAAGGACACGCCCGAGAGAGCAGTACTTC
TRBV3-1,few,TRBD2,TRBJ2-3,CASSPGLAGYPDTQYF,TGTGCCAGCAGCCCCGGACTAGCGGGGTATCCAGATACGCAGTATTTT
TRBV3-1,.,.,TRBJ1-2,CASSQGGPSFYGYTF,TGTGCCAGCAGCCAAGGGGGACCGAGTTTCTATGGCTACACCTTC
TRBV4-3,few,TRBD2,TRBJ2-1,CASSQGRGTTYNEQFF,TGCGCCAGCAGCCAAGGGCGGGGGACTACCTACAATGAGCAGTTCTTC
TRBV20-1,few,.,TRBJ1-5,CSASKGSSNQPQHF,TGCAGTGCTAGCAAGGGCTCTAGCAATCAGCCCCAGCATTTT
TRBV29-1,many,TRBD2,TRBJ2-3,CSVGTSGTDTQYF,TGCAGCGTTGGGACTAGCGGCACAGATACGCAGTATTTT
TRBV7-6,.,.,TRBJ2-6,CASTPQGGGFGANVLTF,TGTGCCAGCACTCCCCAGGGGGGGGGTTTTGGGGCCAACGTCCTGACTTTC
TRBV29-1,many,TRBD1,TRBJ2-3,CSVGRDSELTDTQYF,TGCAGCGTGGGCCGGGACAGCGAACTCACAGATACGCAGTATTTT
TRBV20-1,many,.,TRBJ2-1,CSARRSVGNEQFF,TGCAGTGCTCGTAGGAGTGTGGGGAATGAGCAGTTCTTC
TRBV6-9,many,TRBD2,TRBJ2-4,CASSLPSGELGLGKNIQYF,TGTGCCAGCAGTTTACCTAGCGGGGAGCTTGGTTTAGGCAAAAACATTCAGTACTTC
TRBV6-6,few,.,TRBJ2-7,CASSYSSSGSGSYEQYF,TGTGCCAGCAGTTACTCGAGCTCGGGGTCGGGCTCCTACGAGCAGTACTTC
TRBV27,few,.,TRBJ2-3,CASSLRAVPSTDTQYF,TGTGCCAGCAGTTTACGGGCGGTTCCAAGCACAGATACGCAGTATTTT
TRBV5-1,many,.,TRBJ2-3,CASSLQPRGTDTQYF,TGCGCCAGCAGCCTACAACCTAGGGGCACAGATACGCAGTATTTT
TRBV6-1,many,.,TRBJ2-2,CASSEQQQGRSTGELFF,TGTGCCAGCAGTGAACAGCAACAGGGAAGGAGCACCGGGGAGCTGTTTTTT
TRBV6-2/TRBV6-3,many,TRBD1,TRBJ2-1,CASSLLGGSYNEQFF,TGTGCCAGCAGTTTATTAGGGGGCAGCTACAATGAGCAGTTCTTC
TRBV7-3,.,.,TRBJ1-1,CASSSTGSSGAFF,TGTGCCAGCAGCTCTACAGGGTCGTCTGGAGCTTTCTTT
TRBV6-1,many,.,TRBJ2-4,CASSDIQNIQYF,TGTGCCAGCAGTGACATCCAAAACATTCAGTACTTC